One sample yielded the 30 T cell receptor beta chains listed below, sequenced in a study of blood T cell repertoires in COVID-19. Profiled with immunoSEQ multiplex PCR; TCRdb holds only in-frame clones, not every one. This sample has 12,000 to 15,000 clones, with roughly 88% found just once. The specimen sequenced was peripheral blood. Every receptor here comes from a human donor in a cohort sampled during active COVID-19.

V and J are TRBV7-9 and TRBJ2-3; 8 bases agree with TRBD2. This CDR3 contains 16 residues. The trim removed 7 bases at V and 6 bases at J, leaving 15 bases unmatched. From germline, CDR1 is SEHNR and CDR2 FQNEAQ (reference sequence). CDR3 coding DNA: TGTGCCAGCACCACGAATCCTAGCGGGTCCTTCGATACGCAGTATTTT. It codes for CASTTNPSGSFDTQYF.

DNA of the CDR3: TGTGCCTGGAGTGTCGGCGGCCACACAGATACGCAGTATTTT. Translating it yields CAWSVGGHTDTQYF. This chain joins TRBV30 and TRBJ2-3; no reliable D call. The CDR3 is 14 amino acids. CDR1 is GTSNPN and CDR2 is SVGIG in the germline V gene (reference sequence). Trimming left V 0 bases short and J 2 bases short, with 9 bases between. Variable domain in full (rest from reference TRBV30 and TRBJ2-3): SQTIHQWPATLVQPVGSPLSLECTVEGTSNPNLYWYRQAAGRGLQLLFYSVGIGQISSEVPQNLSASRPQDRQFILSSKKLLLSDSGFYLCAWSVGGHTDTQYFGPGTRLTVL.

CDR3 sequence reads: CASRGDGSSGNTIYF. For the CDR3, the DNA is TGTGCCAGCAGAGGGGACGGGAGCTCTGGAAACACCATATATTTT. J is TRBJ1-3 and V is TRBV6-6, with D perhaps matching TRBD1 (5 bases). Trimming shortened V by 6 bases and J by 0 bases, and 12 bases separated the two germline ends. The germline V gene has CDR1 MNHNY and CDR2 SVGAGI (reference sequence). This CDR3 is 15 amino acids long.

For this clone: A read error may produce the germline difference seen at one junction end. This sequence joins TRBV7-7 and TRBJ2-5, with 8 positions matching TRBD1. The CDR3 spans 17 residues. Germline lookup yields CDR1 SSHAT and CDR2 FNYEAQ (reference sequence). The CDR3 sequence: CASRAIGQGERRQTQYF. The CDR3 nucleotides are TGTGCTAGCAGGGCCATCGGACAGGGAGAGCGGAGACAGACCCAGTACTTC.

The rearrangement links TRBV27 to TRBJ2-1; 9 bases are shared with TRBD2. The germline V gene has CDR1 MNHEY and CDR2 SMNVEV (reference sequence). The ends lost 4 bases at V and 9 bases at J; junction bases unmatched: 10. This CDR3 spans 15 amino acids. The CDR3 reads CASSSLGGRASEQFF. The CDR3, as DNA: TGTGCCAGCAGTTCTCTGGGCGGGAGGGCTAGTGAGCAGTTCTTC.

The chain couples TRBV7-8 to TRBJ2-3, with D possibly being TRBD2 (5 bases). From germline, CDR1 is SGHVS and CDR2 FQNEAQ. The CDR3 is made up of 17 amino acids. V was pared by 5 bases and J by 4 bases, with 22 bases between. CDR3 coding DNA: TGTGCCAGCAGCCCGCTGGGATCATTAACCGGGGCAGATACGCAGTATTTT. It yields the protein CASSPLGSLTGADTQYF.

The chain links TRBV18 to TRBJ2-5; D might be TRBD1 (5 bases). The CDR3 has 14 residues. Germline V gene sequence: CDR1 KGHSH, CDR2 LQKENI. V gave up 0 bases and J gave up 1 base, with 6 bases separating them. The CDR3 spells CASSPPDSQETQYF. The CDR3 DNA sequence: TGTGCCAGCTCACCACCCGACAGCCAAGAGACCCAGTACTTC.

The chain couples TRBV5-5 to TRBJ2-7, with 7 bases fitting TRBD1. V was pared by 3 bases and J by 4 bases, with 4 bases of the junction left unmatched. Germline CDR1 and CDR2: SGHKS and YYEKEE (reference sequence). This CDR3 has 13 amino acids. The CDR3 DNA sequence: TGTGCCAGCAGCTGGACAGGACGGTACGAGCAGTACTTC. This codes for CASSWTGRYEQYF.

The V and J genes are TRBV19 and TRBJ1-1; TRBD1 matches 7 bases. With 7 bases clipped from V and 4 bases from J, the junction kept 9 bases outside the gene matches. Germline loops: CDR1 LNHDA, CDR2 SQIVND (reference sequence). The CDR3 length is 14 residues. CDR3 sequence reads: CASTQRQGVTEAFF. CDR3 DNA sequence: TGTGCCAGTACCCAAAGACAGGGCGTCACTGAAGCTTTCTTT. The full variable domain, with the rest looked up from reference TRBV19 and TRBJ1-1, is DGGITQSPKYLFRKEGQNVTLSCEQNLNHDAMYWYRQDPGQGLRLIYYSQIVNDFQKGDIAEGYSVSREKKESFPLTVTSAQKNPTAFYLCASTQRQGVTEAFFGQGTRLTVV.

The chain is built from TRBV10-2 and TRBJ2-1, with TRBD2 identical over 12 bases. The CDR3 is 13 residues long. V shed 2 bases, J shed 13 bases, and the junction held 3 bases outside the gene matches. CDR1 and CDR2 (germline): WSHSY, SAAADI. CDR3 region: CASSEGTSGRQFF. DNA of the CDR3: TGCGCCAGCAGTGAGGGGACTAGCGGGCGTCAGTTCTTC.

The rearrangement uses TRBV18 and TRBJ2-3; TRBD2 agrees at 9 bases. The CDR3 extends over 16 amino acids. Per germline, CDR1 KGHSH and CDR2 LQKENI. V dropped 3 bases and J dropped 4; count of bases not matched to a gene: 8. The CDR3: CASSPTRGRESDTQYF. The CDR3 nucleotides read TGTGCCAGCTCACCTACTCGCGGGAGGGAGTCAGATACGCAGTATTTT.

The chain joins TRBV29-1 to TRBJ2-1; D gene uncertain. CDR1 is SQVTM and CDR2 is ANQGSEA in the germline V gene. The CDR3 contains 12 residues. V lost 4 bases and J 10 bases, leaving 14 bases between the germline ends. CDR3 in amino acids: CSVGNSAIEQFF. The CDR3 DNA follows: TGCAGCGTTGGAAACTCCGCCATCGAGCAGTTCTTC.

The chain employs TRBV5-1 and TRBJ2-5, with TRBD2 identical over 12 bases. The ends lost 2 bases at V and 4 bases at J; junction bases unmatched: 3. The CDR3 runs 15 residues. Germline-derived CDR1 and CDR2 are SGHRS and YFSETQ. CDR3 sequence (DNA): TGCGCCAGCAGCTTTCGACTAGCGGGAGTAGAGACCCAGTACTTC. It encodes CASSFRLAGVETQYF.

CDR3: CASSLLAAGNEQFF. The CDR3 bases are TGTGCCAGCAGCTTACTAGCGGCTGGGAATGAGCAGTTCTTC. The V call is TRBV7-2, the J call TRBJ2-1; 7 bases match TRBD2. Germline trimming cut 2 bases from V and 7 bases from J; bases unmatched to any gene: 5. The CDR3 runs 14 residues. The V gene's germline CDR1 is SGHTA and CDR2 FQGNSA.

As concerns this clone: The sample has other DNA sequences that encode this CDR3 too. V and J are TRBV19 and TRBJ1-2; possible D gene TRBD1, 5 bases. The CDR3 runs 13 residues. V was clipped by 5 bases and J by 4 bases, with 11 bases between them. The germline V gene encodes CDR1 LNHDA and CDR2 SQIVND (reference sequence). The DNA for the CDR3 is TGTGCCAGTAGTCCCCGTGGGGCCTATGGCTACACCTTC. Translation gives CASSPRGAYGYTF.

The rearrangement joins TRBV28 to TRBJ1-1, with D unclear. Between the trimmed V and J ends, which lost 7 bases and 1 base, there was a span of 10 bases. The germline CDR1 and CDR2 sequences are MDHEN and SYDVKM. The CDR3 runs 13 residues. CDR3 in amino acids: CASIQNWNTEAFF. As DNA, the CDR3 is TGTGCCAGCATTCAAAATTGGAACACTGAAGCTTTCTTT.

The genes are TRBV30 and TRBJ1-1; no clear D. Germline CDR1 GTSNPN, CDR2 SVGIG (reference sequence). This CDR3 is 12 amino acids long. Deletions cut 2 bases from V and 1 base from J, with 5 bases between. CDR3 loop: CAWSRENTEAFF. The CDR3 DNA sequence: TGTGCCTGGAGTCGGGAGAACACTGAAGCTTTCTTT.

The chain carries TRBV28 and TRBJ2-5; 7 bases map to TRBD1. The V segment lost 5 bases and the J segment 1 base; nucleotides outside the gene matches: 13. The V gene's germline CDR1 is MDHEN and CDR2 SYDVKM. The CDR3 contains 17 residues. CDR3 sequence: CASSRSSATGFQETQYF. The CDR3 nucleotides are TGTGCCAGCAGTCGATCCTCCGCGACAGGGTTCCAAGAGACCCAGTACTTC.

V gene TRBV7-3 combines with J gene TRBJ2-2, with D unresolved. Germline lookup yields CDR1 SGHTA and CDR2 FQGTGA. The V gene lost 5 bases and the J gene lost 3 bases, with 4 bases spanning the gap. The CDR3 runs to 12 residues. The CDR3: CASSRDTGELFF. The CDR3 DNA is TGTGCCAGCAGCCGCGACACCGGGGAGCTGTTTTTT.

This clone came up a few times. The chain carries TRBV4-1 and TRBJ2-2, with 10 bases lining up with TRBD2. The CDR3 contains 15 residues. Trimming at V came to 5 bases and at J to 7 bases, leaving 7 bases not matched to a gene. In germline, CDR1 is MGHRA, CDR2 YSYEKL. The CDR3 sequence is CASSTPAGGVGELFF. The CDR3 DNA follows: TGCGCCAGCAGCACTCCAGCGGGAGGGGTCGGGGAGCTGTTTTTT.

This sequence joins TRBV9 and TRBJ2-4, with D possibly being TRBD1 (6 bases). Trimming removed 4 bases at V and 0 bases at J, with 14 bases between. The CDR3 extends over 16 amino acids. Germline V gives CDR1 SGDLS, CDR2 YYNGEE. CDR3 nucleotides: TGTGCCAGCAGCCTAGGGACAAGCCTAGCCAAAAACATTCAGTACTTC. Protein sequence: CASSLGTSLAKNIQYF.

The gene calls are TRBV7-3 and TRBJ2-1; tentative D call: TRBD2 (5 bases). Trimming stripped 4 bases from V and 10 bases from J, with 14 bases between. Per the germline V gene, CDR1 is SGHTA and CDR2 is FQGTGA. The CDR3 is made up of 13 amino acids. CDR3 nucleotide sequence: TGTGCCAGCAGCTCCCTTCCCGGGGAAGAGCAGTTCTTC. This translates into CASSSLPGEEQFF.

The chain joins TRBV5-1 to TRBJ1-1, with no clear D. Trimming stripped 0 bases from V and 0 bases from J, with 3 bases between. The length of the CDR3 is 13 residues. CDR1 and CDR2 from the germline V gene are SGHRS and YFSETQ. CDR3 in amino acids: CASSLALNTEAFF. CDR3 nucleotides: TGCGCCAGCAGCTTGGCCTTGAACACTGAAGCTTTCTTT.

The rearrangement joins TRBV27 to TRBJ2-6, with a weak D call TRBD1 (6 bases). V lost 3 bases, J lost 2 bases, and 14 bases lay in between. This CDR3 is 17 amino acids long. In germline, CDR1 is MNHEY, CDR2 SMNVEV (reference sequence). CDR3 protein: CASSFNQGSAGANVLTF. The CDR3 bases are TGTGCCAGCAGTTTTAACCAGGGGAGTGCTGGGGCCAACGTCCTGACTTTC.

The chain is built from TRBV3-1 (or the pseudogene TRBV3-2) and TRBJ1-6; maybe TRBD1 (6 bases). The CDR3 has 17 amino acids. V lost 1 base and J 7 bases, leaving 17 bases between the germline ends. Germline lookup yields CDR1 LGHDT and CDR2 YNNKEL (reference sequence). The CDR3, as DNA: TGTGCCAGCAGCCAAGGAGGAGGTAGGGGGTTGAATTCACCCCTCCACTTT. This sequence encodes CASSQGGGRGLNSPLHF.

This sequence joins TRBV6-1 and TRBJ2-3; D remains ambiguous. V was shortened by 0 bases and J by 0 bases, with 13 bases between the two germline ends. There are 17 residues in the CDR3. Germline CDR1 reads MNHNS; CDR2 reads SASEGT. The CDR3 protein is CASSEARAQRSTDTQYF. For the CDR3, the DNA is TGTGCCAGCAGTGAAGCTCGAGCCCAGCGTAGCACAGATACGCAGTATTTT.

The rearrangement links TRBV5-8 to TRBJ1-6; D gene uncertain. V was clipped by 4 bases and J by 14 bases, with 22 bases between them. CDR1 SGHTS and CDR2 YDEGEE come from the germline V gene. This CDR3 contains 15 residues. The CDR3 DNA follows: TGTGCCAGCAGCCCCCCATCCAGACTCGATCTGTCCCTCCACTTT. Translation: CASSPPSRLDLSLHF. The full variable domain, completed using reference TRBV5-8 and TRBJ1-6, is EAGVTQSPTHLIKTRGQQATLRCSPISGHTSVYWYQQALGLGLQFLLWYDEGEERNRGNFPPRFSGRQFPNYSSELNVNALELEDSALYLCASSPPSRLDLSLHFGNGTRLTVT.

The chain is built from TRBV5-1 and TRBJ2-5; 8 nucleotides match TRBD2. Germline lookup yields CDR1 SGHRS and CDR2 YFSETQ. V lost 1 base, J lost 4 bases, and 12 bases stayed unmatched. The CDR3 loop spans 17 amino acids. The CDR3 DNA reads TGCGCCAGCAGCTTGTCCCCCCTGGGCGGGGGGATAGAGACCCAGTACTTC. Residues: CASSLSPLGGGIETQYF.

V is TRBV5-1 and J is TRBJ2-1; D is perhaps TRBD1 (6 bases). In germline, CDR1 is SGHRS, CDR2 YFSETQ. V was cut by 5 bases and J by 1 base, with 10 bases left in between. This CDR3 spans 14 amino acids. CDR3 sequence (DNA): TGCGCCAGCAGACCGCAGGGGTCCTACAATGAGCAGTTCTTC. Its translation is CASRPQGSYNEQFF. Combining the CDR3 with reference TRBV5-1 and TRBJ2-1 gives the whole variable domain KAGVTQTPRYLIKTRGQQVTLSCSPISGHRSVSWYQQTPGQGLQFLFEYFSETQRNKGNFPGRFSGRQFSNSRSEMNVSTLELGDSALYLCASRPQGSYNEQFFGPGTRLTVL.

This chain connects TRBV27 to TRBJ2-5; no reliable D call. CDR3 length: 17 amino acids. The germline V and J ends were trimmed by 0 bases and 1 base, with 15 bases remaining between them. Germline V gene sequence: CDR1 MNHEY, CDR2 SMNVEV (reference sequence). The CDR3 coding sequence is TGTGCCAGCAGTTTATCGAGGCATAGGCAGTCCCAAGAGACCCAGTACTTC. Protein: CASSLSRHRQSQETQYF.